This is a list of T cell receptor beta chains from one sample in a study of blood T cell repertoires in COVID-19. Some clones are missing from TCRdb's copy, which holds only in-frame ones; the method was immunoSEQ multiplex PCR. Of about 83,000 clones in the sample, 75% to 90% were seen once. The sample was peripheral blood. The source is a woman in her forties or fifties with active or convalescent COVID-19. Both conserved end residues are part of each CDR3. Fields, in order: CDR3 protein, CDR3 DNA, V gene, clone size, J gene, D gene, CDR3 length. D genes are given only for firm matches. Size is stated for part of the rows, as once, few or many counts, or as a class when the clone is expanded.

cdr3_aa: CATSDLGYDTQYF; cdr3_nt: TGTGCCACCAGTGACCTCGGTTATGATACGCAGTATTTT; v_call: TRBV24-1; clone_size: once; j_call: TRBJ2-3; d_call: -; cdr3_length: 13
cdr3_aa: CSVGTALWNEQFF; cdr3_nt: TGCAGCGTTGGGACAGCCCTCTGGAATGAGCAGTTCTTC; v_call: TRBV29-1; clone_size: -; j_call: TRBJ2-1; d_call: -; cdr3_length: 13
cdr3_aa: CASSARDGEVLQYF; cdr3_nt: TGTGCCAGCTCCGCCCGAGACGGAGAAGTCCTGCAGTACTTC; v_call: TRBV18; clone_size: -; j_call: TRBJ2-7; d_call: -; cdr3_length: 14
cdr3_aa: CASSSGGTDTQYF; cdr3_nt: TGTGCCAGCAGCTCCGGGGGGACAGATACGCAGTATTTT; v_call: TRBV7-6; clone_size: -; j_call: TRBJ2-3; d_call: TRBD2; cdr3_length: 13
cdr3_aa: CASSLVPGQVVGNEQFF; cdr3_nt: TGTGCCAGCAGTCTCGTCCCGGGACAGGTAGTGGGCAATGAGCAGTTCTTC; v_call: TRBV27; clone_size: -; j_call: TRBJ2-1; d_call: TRBD1; cdr3_length: 17
cdr3_aa: CASSYGGAGTGELFF; cdr3_nt: TGTGCCAGCAGTTACGGCGGGGCAGGCACCGGGGAGCTGTTTTTT; v_call: TRBV6-2/TRBV6-3; clone_size: -; j_call: TRBJ2-2; d_call: -; cdr3_length: 15
cdr3_aa: CASSEGQGVYGYTF; cdr3_nt: TGTGCCAGCAGTGAGGGACAGGGTGTTTATGGCTACACCTTC; v_call: TRBV2; clone_size: -; j_call: TRBJ1-2; d_call: TRBD1; cdr3_length: 14
cdr3_aa: CSVRTGKGPWGYTF; cdr3_nt: TGCAGCGTTCGGACAGGGAAGGGTCCCTGGGGCTACACCTTC; v_call: TRBV29-1; clone_size: -; j_call: TRBJ1-2; d_call: TRBD1; cdr3_length: 14
cdr3_aa: CASSHRTGKPETQYF; cdr3_nt: TGTGCCAGCAGCCACCGAACAGGGAAGCCAGAGACCCAGTACTTC; v_call: TRBV3-1/TRBV3-2; clone_size: once; j_call: TRBJ2-5; d_call: -; cdr3_length: 15
cdr3_aa: CASKSSEGNYGYTF; cdr3_nt: TGTGCCAGTAAGAGCTCCGAGGGCAACTATGGCTACACCTTC; v_call: TRBV19; clone_size: -; j_call: TRBJ1-2; d_call: -; cdr3_length: 14
cdr3_aa: CASSQLQGLEAKNIQYF; cdr3_nt: TGCGCCAGCAGCCAGCTACAGGGATTAGAAGCCAAAAACATTCAGTACTTC; v_call: TRBV4-1; clone_size: -; j_call: TRBJ2-4; d_call: -; cdr3_length: 17
cdr3_aa: CASSPGQGGNEQFF; cdr3_nt: TGTGCCAGTTCGCCGGGACAGGGTGGCAATGAGCAGTTCTTC; v_call: TRBV19; clone_size: -; j_call: TRBJ2-1; d_call: TRBD1; cdr3_length: 14
cdr3_aa: CASSYTTGLNSPLHF; cdr3_nt: TGTGCCAGCAGTTATACTACAGGGTTGAATTCACCCCTCCACTTT; v_call: TRBV7-9; clone_size: -; j_call: TRBJ1-6; d_call: -; cdr3_length: 15
cdr3_aa: CATGGSPVSSYNEQFF; cdr3_nt: TGTGCCACTGGGGGCAGTCCTGTTTCCTCCTACAATGAGCAGTTCTTC; v_call: TRBV2; clone_size: -; j_call: TRBJ2-1; d_call: -; cdr3_length: 16
cdr3_aa: CASSEPVGVRDTEAFF; cdr3_nt: TGTGCCAGCAGTGAACCGGTGGGAGTTCGCGACACTGAAGCTTTCTTT; v_call: TRBV6-1; clone_size: -; j_call: TRBJ1-1; d_call: -; cdr3_length: 16
cdr3_aa: CASSRSGGSTDTQYF; cdr3_nt: TGTGCCAGCAGCCGTAGCGGGGGAAGCACAGATACGCAGTATTTT; v_call: TRBV7-3; clone_size: -; j_call: TRBJ2-3; d_call: TRBD2; cdr3_length: 15
cdr3_aa: CSVDDRIYGYTF; cdr3_nt: TGCAGCGTTGATGACAGGATTTATGGCTACACCTTC; v_call: TRBV29-1; clone_size: -; j_call: TRBJ1-2; d_call: -; cdr3_length: 12
cdr3_aa: CASSQDSGLAVYNEQFF; cdr3_nt: TGTGCCAGCAGCCAAGATTCAGGACTAGCGGTCTACAATGAGCAGTTCTTC; v_call: TRBV3-1/TRBV3-2; clone_size: -; j_call: TRBJ2-1; d_call: TRBD2; cdr3_length: 17
cdr3_aa: CATSRWTAQVNYGYTF; cdr3_nt: TGTGCCACCAGCAGGTGGACAGCCCAAGTTAACTATGGCTACACCTTC; v_call: TRBV15; clone_size: -; j_call: TRBJ1-2; d_call: -; cdr3_length: 16
cdr3_aa: CAISDLDRGLSGANVLTF; cdr3_nt: TGTGCCATCAGTGATCTCGACAGGGGGCTTTCTGGGGCCAACGTCCTGACTTTC; v_call: TRBV10-3; clone_size: -; j_call: TRBJ2-6; d_call: TRBD1; cdr3_length: 18
cdr3_aa: CASSPQQGSGTEAFF; cdr3_nt: TGTGCCAGCAGCCCGCAACAGGGGTCGGGCACTGAAGCTTTCTTT; v_call: TRBV7-3; clone_size: few; j_call: TRBJ1-1; d_call: TRBD1; cdr3_length: 15
cdr3_aa: CASSYRDDQPQHF; cdr3_nt: TGTGCCAGCAGTTACAGAGATGATCAGCCCCAGCATTTT; v_call: TRBV6-5; clone_size: -; j_call: TRBJ1-5; d_call: -; cdr3_length: 13
cdr3_aa: CASSPGQGSEQYF; cdr3_nt: TGTGCCAGCAGCCCGGGACAGGGGTCCGAGCAGTACTTC; v_call: TRBV9; clone_size: -; j_call: TRBJ2-7; d_call: TRBD1; cdr3_length: 13
cdr3_aa: CASSQDEDSPLHF; cdr3_nt: TGCGCCAGCAGCCAAGATGAGGATTCACCCCTCCACTTT; v_call: TRBV4-3; clone_size: once; j_call: TRBJ1-6; d_call: -; cdr3_length: 13
cdr3_aa: CASSFQGDTEAFF; cdr3_nt: TGTGCCAGCAGTTTCCAGGGGGACACTGAAGCTTTCTTT; v_call: TRBV12-3/TRBV12-4; clone_size: -; j_call: TRBJ1-1; d_call: TRBD1; cdr3_length: 13
cdr3_aa: CASSLRGGAESSYEQYF; cdr3_nt: TGTGCCAGCAGCCTCCGGGGCGGGGCGGAGAGCTCCTACGAGCAGTACTTC; v_call: TRBV14; clone_size: -; j_call: TRBJ2-7; d_call: -; cdr3_length: 17
cdr3_aa: CASGGILNTDTQYF; cdr3_nt: TGTGCCAGCGGGGGGATCCTAAACACAGATACGCAGTATTTT; v_call: TRBV6-5; clone_size: -; j_call: TRBJ2-3; d_call: -; cdr3_length: 14
cdr3_aa: CAWSAWAGLNYGYTF; cdr3_nt: TGTGCCTGGAGTGCTTGGGCAGGGCTGAACTATGGCTACACCTTC; v_call: TRBV30; clone_size: once; j_call: TRBJ1-2; d_call: -; cdr3_length: 15
cdr3_aa: CAISDPGQGDSEQYF; cdr3_nt: TGTGCCATCAGTGATCCCGGGCAGGGGGATAGCGAGCAGTACTTC; v_call: TRBV10-3; clone_size: once; j_call: TRBJ2-7; d_call: TRBD1; cdr3_length: 15
cdr3_aa: CASSLTSSRSNQPQHF; cdr3_nt: TGTGCCAGCAGCTTAACGTCCTCTAGGAGCAATCAGCCCCAGCATTTT; v_call: TRBV11-1; clone_size: -; j_call: TRBJ1-5; d_call: -; cdr3_length: 16
cdr3_aa: CAWEQGGAEAFF; cdr3_nt: TGTGCCTGGGAGCAGGGGGGCGCTGAAGCTTTCTTT; v_call: TRBV30; clone_size: few; j_call: TRBJ1-1; d_call: TRBD1; cdr3_length: 12
cdr3_aa: CASSKGQEWTEAFF; cdr3_nt: TGTGCCAGTAGTAAGGGACAGGAATGGACTGAAGCTTTCTTT; v_call: TRBV19; clone_size: once; j_call: TRBJ1-1; d_call: TRBD1; cdr3_length: 14
cdr3_aa: CASSPTGVDGYTF; cdr3_nt: TGTGCCAGCAGCCCCACAGGGGTAGATGGCTACACCTTC; v_call: TRBV5-4; clone_size: few; j_call: TRBJ1-2; d_call: TRBD1; cdr3_length: 13
cdr3_aa: CASSGRGLHSYEQYF; cdr3_nt: TGTGCCAGCAGCGGCAGGGGCCTCCACTCCTACGAGCAGTACTTC; v_call: TRBV27; clone_size: -; j_call: TRBJ2-7; d_call: -; cdr3_length: 15
cdr3_aa: CASSLGQFNSPLHF; cdr3_nt: TGTGCCAGCAGCTTAGGACAGTTTAATTCACCCCTCCACTTT; v_call: TRBV7-2; clone_size: few; j_call: TRBJ1-6; d_call: -; cdr3_length: 14
cdr3_aa: CASSVSGLAFDEQFF; cdr3_nt: TGTGCCAGCAGCGTTAGCGGACTAGCTTTTGATGAGCAGTTCTTC; v_call: TRBV9; clone_size: few; j_call: TRBJ2-1; d_call: TRBD2; cdr3_length: 15
cdr3_aa: CASSMRGRGVMNTEAFF; cdr3_nt: TGTGCCAGTAGTATGAGGGGCAGGGGCGTCATGAACACTGAAGCTTTCTTT; v_call: TRBV19; clone_size: -; j_call: TRBJ1-1; d_call: -; cdr3_length: 17
cdr3_aa: CASSGTGTGQIPGNSPLHF; cdr3_nt: TGTGCCAGCAGTGGCACCGGGACAGGACAAATCCCGGGGAATTCACCCCTCCACTTT; v_call: TRBV6-1; clone_size: -; j_call: TRBJ1-6; d_call: TRBD1; cdr3_length: 19
cdr3_aa: CASSGLPGLAGHEQFF; cdr3_nt: TGTGCCAGCAGCGGATTACCGGGACTAGCCGGCCATGAGCAGTTCTTC; v_call: TRBV9; clone_size: -; j_call: TRBJ2-1; d_call: TRBD2; cdr3_length: 16
cdr3_aa: CASSPEQTGPSYEQYF; cdr3_nt: TGTGCCAGCAGCCCGGAGCAGACAGGGCCATCCTACGAGCAGTACTTC; v_call: TRBV5-4; clone_size: -; j_call: TRBJ2-7; d_call: TRBD1; cdr3_length: 16
cdr3_aa: CASSPGTSGINEQFF; cdr3_nt: TGTGCCAGCAGCCCGGGGACTAGCGGGATCAATGAGCAGTTCTTC; v_call: TRBV4-2; clone_size: few; j_call: TRBJ2-1; d_call: TRBD2; cdr3_length: 15
cdr3_aa: CSAPRDTEAFF; cdr3_nt: TGCAGTGCTCCCCGGGACACTGAAGCTTTCTTT; v_call: TRBV20-1; clone_size: -; j_call: TRBJ1-1; d_call: -; cdr3_length: 11
cdr3_aa: CASRPGTARHEQYF; cdr3_nt: TGTGCCAGCAGACCAGGGACTGCTCGCCACGAGCAGTACTTC; v_call: TRBV14; clone_size: -; j_call: TRBJ2-7; d_call: -; cdr3_length: 14
cdr3_aa: CASRVHDTTQYF; cdr3_nt: TGTGCCAGCAGGGTACACGACACCACACAGTACTTC; v_call: TRBV12-3/TRBV12-4; clone_size: -; j_call: TRBJ2-4; d_call: -; cdr3_length: 12
cdr3_aa: CASSPQQGPTDTQYF; cdr3_nt: TGTGCCAGCTCACCACAACAGGGACCCACAGATACGCAGTATTTT; v_call: TRBV18; clone_size: once; j_call: TRBJ2-3; d_call: -; cdr3_length: 15
cdr3_aa: CASSVGQRTDTQYF; cdr3_nt: TGTGCCAGCAGCGTGGGACAGCGCACAGATACGCAGTATTTT; v_call: TRBV9; clone_size: -; j_call: TRBJ2-3; d_call: TRBD1; cdr3_length: 14